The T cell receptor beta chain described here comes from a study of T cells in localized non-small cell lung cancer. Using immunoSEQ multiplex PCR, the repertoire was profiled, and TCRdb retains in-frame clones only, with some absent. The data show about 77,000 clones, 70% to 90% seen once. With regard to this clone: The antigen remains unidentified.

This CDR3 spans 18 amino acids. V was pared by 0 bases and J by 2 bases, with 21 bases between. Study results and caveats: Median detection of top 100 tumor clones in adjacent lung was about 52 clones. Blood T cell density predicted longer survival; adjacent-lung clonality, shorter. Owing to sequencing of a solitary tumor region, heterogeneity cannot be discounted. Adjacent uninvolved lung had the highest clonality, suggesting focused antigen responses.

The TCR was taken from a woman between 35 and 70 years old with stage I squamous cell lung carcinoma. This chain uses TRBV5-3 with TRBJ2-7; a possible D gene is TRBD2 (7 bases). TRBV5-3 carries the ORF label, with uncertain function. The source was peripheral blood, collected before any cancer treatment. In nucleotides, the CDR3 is TGTGCCAGAAGCTTGGATCATTTTGGGGGGGCACTCCCCTACGAGCAGTACTTC. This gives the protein CARSLDHFGGALPYEQYF.